This entry features one TCR beta chain sequence. The antigen is unknown. V lost 3 bases, J lost 6 bases, and 4 bases stayed unmatched. The CDR3 loop spans 15 amino acids. The germline CDR1 and CDR2 sequences are SGHKS and YYEKEE (reference sequence). The data stem from a study of cytomegalovirus exposure and HLA in healthy donors. The PCR used 60 Vbeta and 13 Jbeta primers. Assay used: immunoSEQ multiplex PCR; TCRdb lists only in-frame clones, some missing. The sample lists under 150,000 clones; roughly 72% were seen once. These donors counted as nominally healthy when sampled, but unrecorded immune exposures were likely. Broader study findings: Later on, a genetic analysis was performed. It linked a missense variant in DCLRE1C with V- and J-gene trimming of TCR beta. Prior analysis indicated that the majority of TCR beta V segments exhibited productivity approximately 90% or approximately 30% of the time.

This TCR derives from a woman between 50 and 59 years old in good health and CMV-seronegative. The V and J genes are TRBV5-5 and TRBJ1-5, with 12 bases identical to TRBD1. The specimen sequenced was PBMCs. Here the CDR3 reads CASSWGTGGGQPQHF. The DNA of the CDR3 is TGTGCCAGCAGCTGGGGGACAGGGGGCGGTCAGCCCCAGCATTTT.